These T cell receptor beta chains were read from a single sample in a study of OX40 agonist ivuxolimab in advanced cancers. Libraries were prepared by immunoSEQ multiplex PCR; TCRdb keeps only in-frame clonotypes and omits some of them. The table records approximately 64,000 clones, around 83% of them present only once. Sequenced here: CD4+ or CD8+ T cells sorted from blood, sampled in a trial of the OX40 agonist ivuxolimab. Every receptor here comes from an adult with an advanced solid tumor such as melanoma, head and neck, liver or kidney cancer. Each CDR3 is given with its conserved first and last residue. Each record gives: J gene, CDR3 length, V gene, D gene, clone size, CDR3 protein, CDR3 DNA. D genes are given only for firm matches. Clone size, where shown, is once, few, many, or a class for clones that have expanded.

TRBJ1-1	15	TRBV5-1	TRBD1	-	CASSLQGRENTEAFF	TGCGCCAGCAGCTTACAGGGGAGAGAGAACACTGAAGCTTTCTTT
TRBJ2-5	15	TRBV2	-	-	CASSDPGSPRETQYF	TGTGCCAGCAGTGATCCGGGGAGCCCGCGAGAGACCCAGTACTTC
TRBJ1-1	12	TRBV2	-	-	CASRYSHTEAFF	TGTGCCAGCAGGTACAGCCACACTGAAGCTTTCTTT
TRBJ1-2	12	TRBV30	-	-	CAWTDANYGYTF	TGTGCCTGGACCGACGCTAACTATGGCTACACCTTC
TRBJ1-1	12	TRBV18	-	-	CASSPQGTEAFF	TGTGCCAGCTCACCACAGGGGACTGAAGCTTTCTTT
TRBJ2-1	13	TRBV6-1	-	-	CASSEEDGNEQFF	TGTGCCAGCAGTGAGGAAGACGGGAATGAGCAGTTCTTC
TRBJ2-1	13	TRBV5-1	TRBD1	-	CASGRTGTNEQFF	TGCGCCAGCGGAAGGACAGGGACGAATGAGCAGTTCTTC
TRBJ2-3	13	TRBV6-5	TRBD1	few	CASRTGGSDTQYF	TGTGCCAGCAGAACAGGGGGATCAGATACGCAGTATTTT
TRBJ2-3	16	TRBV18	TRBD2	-	CASSPSGTSGRDTQYF	TGTGCCAGCTCACCGTCCGGGACTAGCGGGAGAGATACGCAGTATTTT
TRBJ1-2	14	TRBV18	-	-	CASSPQGVGYGYTF	TGTGCCAGCTCACCACAAGGGGTTGGCTATGGCTACACCTTC
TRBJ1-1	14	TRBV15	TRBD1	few	CATSRSGQGAKAFF	TGTGCCACCAGCAGATCGGGACAGGGGGCGAAGGCTTTCTTT
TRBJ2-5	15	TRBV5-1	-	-	CASSLAGPDSSTQYF	TGCGCCAGCAGCCTCGCAGGACCGGATAGCTCGACCCAGTACTTC
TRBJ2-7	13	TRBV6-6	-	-	CAGTQRAGGREDF	TGTGCCGGCACCCAAAGGGCCGGGGGCCGGGAGGACTTC
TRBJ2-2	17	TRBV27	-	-	CASSFWGASGNTGELFF	TGTGCCAGCAGTTTTTGGGGGGCTAGCGGGAACACCGGGGAGCTGTTTTTT
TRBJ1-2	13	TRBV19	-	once	CASSISGSYGYTF	TGTGCCAGTAGTATTTCAGGGTCCTATGGCTACACCTTC
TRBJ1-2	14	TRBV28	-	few	CASSFGLANYGYTF	TGTGCCAGCAGTTTCGGCCTAGCTAACTATGGCTACACCTTC
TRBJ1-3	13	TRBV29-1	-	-	CSVDLKQGDSIYF	TGCAGCGTAGACCTAAAGCAGGGCGATTCCATATATTTT
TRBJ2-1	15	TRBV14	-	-	CASSQDRRPFNEQFF	TGTGCCAGCAGCCAAGATCGGAGACCCTTTAATGAGCAGTTCTTC
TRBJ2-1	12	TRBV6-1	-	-	CASSPEYNEQFF	TGTGCCAGCAGCCCCGAATACAATGAGCAGTTCTTC
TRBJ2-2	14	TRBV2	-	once	CASSPDYYTGELFF	TGTGCCAGCAGTCCGGACTACTACACCGGGGAGCTGTTTTTT
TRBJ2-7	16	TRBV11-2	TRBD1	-	CASSLRGYDRGHEQYF	TGTGCCAGCAGCTTAAGGGGATACGACAGGGGGCACGAGCAGTACTTC
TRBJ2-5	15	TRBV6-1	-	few	CASSELQGGKETQYF	TGTGCCAGCAGTGAATTACAGGGAGGTAAAGAGACCCAGTACTTC
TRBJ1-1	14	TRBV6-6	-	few	CASSYPSPNTEAFF	TGTGCCAGCAGTTACCCTTCTCCGAACACTGAAGCTTTCTTT
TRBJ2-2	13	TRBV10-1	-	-	CASSRVVPGELFF	TGCGCCAGCAGCCGGGTGGTCCCCGGGGAGCTGTTTTTT
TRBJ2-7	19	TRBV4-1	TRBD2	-	CASSLNGLAGALYSYEQYF	TGCGCCAGCAGCCTTAACGGACTAGCGGGAGCGCTTTACTCCTACGAGCAGTACTTC
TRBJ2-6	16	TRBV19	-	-	CASSRPGISGANVLTF	TGTGCCAGTAGTAGACCAGGGATCTCTGGGGCCAACGTCCTGACTTTC
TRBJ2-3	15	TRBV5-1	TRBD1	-	CASSPGTGITDTQYF	TGCGCCAGCAGCCCGGGGACAGGCATAACAGATACGCAGTATTTT
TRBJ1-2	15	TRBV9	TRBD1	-	CASSVEGAYGYGYTF	TGTGCCAGCAGCGTGGAGGGGGCGTATGGCTATGGCTACACCTTC
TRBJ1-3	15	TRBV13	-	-	CASSLFGGTGNTIYF	TGTGCCAGCAGCTTATTCGGGGGTACTGGAAACACCATATATTTT
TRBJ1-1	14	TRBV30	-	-	CAWRKTGQTREAFF	TGTGCCTGGAGGAAGACAGGCCAGACTCGGGAAGCTTTCTTT
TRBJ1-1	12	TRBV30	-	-	CAWRRLSTEAFF	TGTGCCTGGAGGCGACTGAGCACTGAAGCTTTCTTT
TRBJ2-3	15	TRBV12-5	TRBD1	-	CASGRDRGSPDTQYF	TGTGCTAGTGGTCGTGACAGGGGCAGTCCAGATACGCAGTATTTT
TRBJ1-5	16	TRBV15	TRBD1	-	CATSEAGTGGNQPQHF	TGTGCCACCAGCGAGGCCGGGACAGGGGGCAATCAGCCCCAGCATTTT
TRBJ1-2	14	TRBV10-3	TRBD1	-	CAISPGQGNYGYTF	TGTGCCATCAGCCCGGGACAGGGAAACTATGGCTACACCTTC
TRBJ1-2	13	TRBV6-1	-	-	CAIRDEGGDGYTF	TGTGCCATCAGGGATGAGGGGGGTGATGGCTACACCTTC
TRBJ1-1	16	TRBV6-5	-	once	CASSYRGVGGHPEAFF	TGTGCCAGCAGTTATAGGGGGGTTGGGGGCCATCCTGAAGCTTTCTTT
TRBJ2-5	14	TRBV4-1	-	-	CASSQGAGQETQYF	TGCGCCAGCAGCCAAGGGGCGGGGCAGGAGACCCAGTACTTC
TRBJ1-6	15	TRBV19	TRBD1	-	CASSARQGRNSPLHF	TGTGCCAGTAGTGCCCGACAGGGGAGGAATTCACCCCTCCACTTT
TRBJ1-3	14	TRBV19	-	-	CASRITGVGNTIYF	TGTGCCAGTAGGATTACAGGTGTAGGAAACACCATATATTTT
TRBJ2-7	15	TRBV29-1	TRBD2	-	CSVEVRAGASYEQYF	TGCAGCGTTGAAGTCCGAGCGGGAGCCTCCTACGAGCAGTACTTC
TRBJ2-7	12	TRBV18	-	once	CASSRIPGEQYF	TGTGCCAGCTCGCGTATTCCGGGCGAGCAGTACTTC
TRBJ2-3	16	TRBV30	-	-	CAWSVRGASSTDTQYF	TGTGCCTGGAGTGTACGAGGGGCTTCTAGCACAGATACGCAGTATTTT
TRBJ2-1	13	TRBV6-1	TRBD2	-	CASSEIQAGAQFF	TGTGCCAGCAGTGAAATACAAGCGGGAGCTCAGTTCTTC
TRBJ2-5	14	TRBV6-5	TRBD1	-	CASSKRGLGETQYF	TGTGCCAGCAGTAAGAGGGGGCTGGGGGAGACCCAGTACTTC
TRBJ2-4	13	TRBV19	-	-	CASSIGERHIQYF	TGTGCCAGTAGTATTGGCGAGAGGCACATTCAGTACTTC
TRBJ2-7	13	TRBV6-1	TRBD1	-	CASSTGGSYEQYF	TGTGCCAGCAGTACAGGGGGGTCCTACGAGCAGTACTTC
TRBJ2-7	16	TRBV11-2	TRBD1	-	CASSRLGTGGSYEQYF	TGTGCCAGCAGCCGTCTCGGGACAGGGGGTTCCTACGAGCAGTACTTC
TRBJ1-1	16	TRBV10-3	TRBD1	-	CAISGWTGAMNTEAFF	TGTGCCATCAGTGGGTGGACAGGGGCCATGAACACTGAAGCTTTCTTT
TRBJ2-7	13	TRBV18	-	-	CASSPRESAEQYF	TGTGCCAGCTCACCACGCGAATCCGCCGAGCAGTACTTC
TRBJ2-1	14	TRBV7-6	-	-	CASSPSPRGPEQFF	TGTGCCAGCAGCCCTAGTCCTCGGGGGCCGGAGCAGTTCTTC
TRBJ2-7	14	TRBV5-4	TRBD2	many	CASSSTSGTYEQYF	TGTGCCAGCAGCTCGACTAGCGGAACCTACGAGCAGTACTTC
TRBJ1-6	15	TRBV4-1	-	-	CASSPRGATLSPLHF	TGCGCCAGCAGCCCCAGAGGGGCAACTCTTTCACCCCTCCACTTT
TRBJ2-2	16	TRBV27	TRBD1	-	CASSLWDRGGTGELFF	TGTGCCAGCAGTTTATGGGACAGGGGCGGCACCGGGGAGCTGTTTTTT
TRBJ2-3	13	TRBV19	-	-	CASSMGLTDTQYF	TGTGCCAGTAGTATGGGACTCACAGATACGCAGTATTTT
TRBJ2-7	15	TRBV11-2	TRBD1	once	CASSPRGDRVYEQYF	TGTGCCAGCAGCCCACGGGGGGACAGGGTCTACGAGCAGTACTTC
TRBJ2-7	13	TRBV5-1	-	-	CASREGRGYEQYF	TGCGCCAGCAGGGAGGGCCGGGGCTACGAGCAGTACTTC
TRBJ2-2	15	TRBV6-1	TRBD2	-	CASRLAGANTGELFF	TGTGCCAGCAGGCTAGCGGGGGCGAACACCGGGGAGCTGTTTTTT